This is a list of T cell receptor beta chains from one sample in a study of T cell repertoires in cytomegalovirus infection. MiXCR, applied by TCRdb to the reads, yields one record per CDR3 protein. The table includes 150,000 to 200,000 distinct CDR3 sequences, roughly a fifth detected once. Sequencing input: PBMCs. These receptors came from a human donor in good health (CMV status not recorded). Some clones in this sample may be carry-over from other donors' samples. CDR3s include the opening cysteine and the closing phenylalanine or tryptophan. A D gene is named only where the DNA matches it firmly.

V: TRBV15; D: -; J: TRBJ2-3; CDR3: CATSRADTQYF
V: TRBV28; D: -; J: TRBJ2-3; CDR3: CASSLIHTDTQYF
V: TRBV19; D: -; J: TRBJ2-7; CDR3: CASTPPQGPYEQYF
V: TRBV7-4; D: -; J: TRBJ2-7; CDR3: CASSFLGTREQYF
V: TRBV10-3; D: -; J: TRBJ2-4; CDR3: CAISDVEGKNIQYF
V: TRBV2; D: -; J: TRBJ1-4; CDR3: CASRTRQNEKLFF
V: TRBV19; D: -; J: TRBJ2-1; CDR3: CASSIVAPGNEQFF
V: TRBV7-2; D: -; J: TRBJ2-1; CDR3: CASSQSRSRYNEQFF
V: TRBV28; D: -; J: TRBJ2-5; CDR3: CASSLLQTTFQETQYF
V: TRBV7-3; D: -; J: TRBJ2-2; CDR3: CASSPSIGELFF
V: TRBV25-1; D: -; J: TRBJ1-1; CDR3: CASMGNSEAFF
V: TRBV28; D: -; J: TRBJ1-1; CDR3: CASSLIGEGAFF
V: TRBV28; D: -; J: TRBJ2-1; CDR3: CASSFTGERNEQFF
V: TRBV12-5; D: -; J: TRBJ2-1; CDR3: CASGLGLSFSYNEQFF
V: TRBV30; D: -; J: TRBJ1-5; CDR3: CAWSVGQSNQPQHF
V: TRBV7-9; D: TRBD1; J: TRBJ1-1; CDR3: CASSSRTGWEAFF
V: TRBV6-2/TRBV6-3; D: TRBD2; J: TRBJ2-7; CDR3: CASGRTSGRGEQYF
V: TRBV5-1; D: TRBD2; J: TRBJ2-1; CDR3: CASSLGPFLAGGRIEQFF
V: TRBV27; D: -; J: TRBJ2-7; CDR3: CASSKPSSGKVPEQYF
V: TRBV3-1; D: -; J: TRBJ2-1; CDR3: CASSQVGQFNNEQFF
V: TRBV19; D: TRBD1; J: TRBJ2-1; CDR3: CASSTGGDYNEQFF
V: TRBV7-2; D: TRBD1; J: TRBJ2-3; CDR3: CASSLRGGGSTDTQYF
V: TRBV7-2; D: -; J: TRBJ2-5; CDR3: CASSLAFGTQYF
V: TRBV28; D: -; J: TRBJ2-3; CDR3: CASNRRTITDTQYF
V: TRBV12-3/TRBV12-4; D: -; J: TRBJ1-1; CDR3: CASSFGRVDRNTEAFF
V: TRBV2; D: -; J: TRBJ2-4; CDR3: CASSGPTEINIQYF
V: TRBV7-6; D: TRBD1; J: TRBJ2-5; CDR3: CASSARIEGARETQYF
V: TRBV7-2; D: -; J: TRBJ2-7; CDR3: CASSPPAKEQYF
V: TRBV7-6; D: -; J: TRBJ2-3; CDR3: CASSLGTGTDTQYF
V: TRBV29-1; D: TRBD1; J: TRBJ2-5; CDR3: CSVAPRDRQETQYF
V: TRBV10-3; D: -; J: TRBJ1-2; CDR3: CAISEDGKGVNGYTF
V: TRBV14; D: -; J: TRBJ1-1; CDR3: CASSQQSTMNTEAFF